This TCR beta chain is drawn from a study of a mutant IDH1 vaccine in newly diagnosed glioma. Time point meaning: baseline, week 1 (first vaccination visit). Indicated treatment: pre-vaccination baseline after standard-of-care therapy. V lost 3 bases to trimming and J lost 1 base, with 7 bases between them. From germline, CDR1 is WNHNN and CDR2 SYGVQD (reference sequence). There are 13 residues in the CDR3. Assay: immunoSEQ multiplex PCR; the TCRdb copy retains only in-frame clones and omits some. The sample has around 92,000 clones; about 87% are singletons. There are a few counts of this clone. The TCR sequence derives from a woman aged 50 to 60 with glioma. J is TRBJ2-7 and V is TRBV10-1; D gene uncertain. Sample: PBMCs, taken from a glioma patient treated with radiotherapy, temozolomide or both. The CDR3 sequence: CASSEGPSYEQYF. The CDR3 DNA is TGCGCCAGCAGTGAAGGGCCTTCCTACGAGCAGTACTTC.